This entry describes one TCR beta chain. Its antigen is as yet unknown. This sample is part of a study of OX40 agonist ivuxolimab in advanced cancers. The method was immunoSEQ multiplex PCR; TCRdb's version includes in-frame clones alone and lacks a portion of them. This sample carries roughly 84,000 clones, roughly 80% of them seen once, and the ten largest clones take approximately 4.6%. Germline V CDR1 and CDR2: SGDLS, YYNGEE. The CDR3 length is 14 residues. Trimming cost V 0 bases and J 5 bases; bases outside gene matches: 4. Findings and limits, study-wide: Researchers report that CD8+ T cells had, on average, more expanded clones than CD4+.

Peripheral blood came from all dose cohorts at three timepoints. The sequenced sample was CD4+ or CD8+ T cells sorted from blood, obtained in a trial of the OX40 agonist ivuxolimab. The receptor comes from an adult with an advanced solid tumor such as melanoma, head and neck, liver or kidney cancer. The chain uses TRBV9 and TRBJ2-5; TRBD1 matches 7 bases. CDR3 in amino acids: CASSVGGGGETQYF. The CDR3 DNA sequence: TGTGCCAGCAGCGTAGGAGGGGGCGGGGAGACCCAGTACTTC.